This is a list of T cell receptor beta chains from one sample in a study of T-cell reconstitution after alpha-beta-depleted transplantation in children. TCRdb redid the calling of the PCR reads with MiXCR, one entry per CDR3 protein. The sample includes more than 400,000 distinct CDR3 sequences, roughly 10% seen only once; the top ten take 11% to 15%. This material consisted of PBMCs, mostly from graft donor cells, taken 180 days after TCRalphabeta/CD19-depleted stem cell transplant. These TCRs come from a female patient aged 2-9 years who had a stem cell transplant for aplastic anemia, so the T cells may come from the graft donor. Both conserved end residues are part of each CDR3. The D gene is left open where the match is weak. The size entry is marked missing in some rows and otherwise reads once, few, many or a size class.

>TRBJ2-6|TRBV12-3/TRBV12-4|-|-
CASSLDTPYSGANVLTF
TGTGCCAGCAGTTTAGATACACCCTACTCTGGGGCCAACGTCCTGACTTTC
>TRBJ1-4|TRBV12-3/TRBV12-4|-|-
CASTLGATNEKLFF
TGTGCCAGCACCCTGGGGGCGACTAATGAAAAACTGTTTTTT
>TRBJ2-1|TRBV7-2|-|TRBD2
CASSLKIGRGNEQFF
TGTGCCAGCAGCTTAAAGATCGGGAGGGGTAATGAGCAGTTCTTC
>TRBJ1-1|TRBV18|many|-
CASSPDTEAFF
TGTGCCAGCTCACCAGACACTGAAGCTTTCTTT
>TRBJ1-6|TRBV20-1|few|TRBD1
CSARTGVNSPLHF
TGCAGTGCGCGGACAGGGGTGAATTCACCCCTCCACTTT
>TRBJ2-3|TRBV25-1|few|TRBD2
CASSELPLAGGTDTQYF
TGTGCCAGCAGTGAACTCCCCCTAGCGGGAGGCACAGATACGCAGTATTTT
>TRBJ1-5|TRBV29-1|-|-
CSVGTSGGNQPQHF
TGCAGCGTGGGGACGTCCGGGGGCAATCAGCCCCAGCATTTT
>TRBJ1-4|TRBV7-2|few|-
CASSVSPNEKLFF
TGTGCCAGCAGCGTTTCGCCTAATGAAAAACTGTTTTTT
>TRBJ2-7|TRBV15|few|TRBD1
CATSRDREIQYF
TGTGCCACCAGTCGGGACAGGGAGATACAGTACTTC
>TRBJ1-4|TRBV25-1|few|-
CASSEYRDLNEKLFF
TGTGCCAGCAGTGAATATCGGGATTTGAATGAAAAACTGTTTTTT
>TRBJ2-3|TRBV28|few|TRBD2
CASRKPLTSGPSTDTQYF
TGTGCCAGCAGAAAACCCCTAACTAGCGGCCCTAGCACAGATACGCAGTATTTT
>TRBJ2-7|TRBV12-3/TRBV12-4|-|-
CASSLSGLPDEQYF
TGTGCCAGCAGTTTATCCGGACTGCCCGACGAGCAGTACTTC